A selection of T cell receptor beta chains follows, all from one sample in a study of T cells in localized non-small cell lung cancer. The repertoire was sequenced with immunoSEQ multiplex PCR; TCRdb's copy has only in-frame clones and lacks some. The sample includes about 45,000 clones, 81% seen only once; the top ten take approximately 17%. The input for sequencing was peripheral blood mononuclear cells, taken before any cancer treatment. The receptors shown here come from a man aged 35-75 years with stage III lung adenocarcinoma. CDR3s include the opening cysteine and the closing phenylalanine or tryptophan. D genes are given only for firm matches. The size entry is marked missing in some rows and otherwise reads once, few, many or a size class.

D gene: .; V gene: TRBV14; clone size: few; J gene: TRBJ2-3; CDR3 protein: CASSQDRATDTQYF; CDR3 DNA: TGTGCCAGCAGCCAAGATCGAGCCACAGATACGCAGTATTTT
D gene: .; V gene: TRBV25-1; clone size: .; J gene: TRBJ1-1; CDR3 protein: CASGLSTEAFF; CDR3 DNA: TGTGCCAGCGGGCTCTCGACTGAAGCTTTCTTT
D gene: .; V gene: TRBV5-1; clone size: few; J gene: TRBJ2-7; CDR3 protein: CASSLFLGSYEQYF; CDR3 DNA: TGCGCCAGCAGCTTGTTCCTAGGCTCCTACGAGCAGTACTTC
D gene: .; V gene: TRBV10-2; clone size: .; J gene: TRBJ1-6; CDR3 protein: CASSEQPSSPLHF; CDR3 DNA: TGCGCCAGCAGTGAGCAACCGAGCTCACCCCTCCACTTT
D gene: .; V gene: TRBV4-1; clone size: .; J gene: TRBJ2-1; CDR3 protein: CASSHVPGLSPYNEQFF; CDR3 DNA: TGCGCCAGCAGCCATGTACCGGGACTCTCCCCCTACAATGAGCAGTTCTTC
D gene: TRBD2; V gene: TRBV12-5; clone size: .; J gene: TRBJ2-5; CDR3 protein: CASGLVISPIRGGLMETQYF; CDR3 DNA: TGTGCTAGTGGTTTGGTAATTTCTCCCATACGGGGGGGGTTGATGGAGACCCAGTACTTC
D gene: TRBD2; V gene: TRBV10-3; clone size: .; J gene: TRBJ2-7; CDR3 protein: CAISILAGSYEQYF; CDR3 DNA: TGTGCCATCAGCATACTAGCGGGGTCCTACGAGCAGTACTTC
D gene: .; V gene: TRBV6-1; clone size: .; J gene: TRBJ1-4; CDR3 protein: CASSEETRAYEKLFF; CDR3 DNA: TGTGCCAGCAGTGAGGAAACACGTGCTTATGAAAAACTGTTTTTT
D gene: .; V gene: TRBV7-8; clone size: .; J gene: TRBJ2-2; CDR3 protein: CASSSWDSLNTGELFF; CDR3 DNA: TGTGCCAGCAGCTCGTGGGACTCCTTGAACACCGGGGAGCTGTTTTTT
D gene: TRBD2; V gene: TRBV5-1; clone size: .; J gene: TRBJ2-7; CDR3 protein: CASSFVGAGVSYEQYF; CDR3 DNA: TGCGCCAGCAGCTTTGTGGGAGCGGGGGTGTCCTACGAGCAGTACTTC
D gene: .; V gene: TRBV9; clone size: .; J gene: TRBJ1-2; CDR3 protein: CASSDRDLLNGIWDYGYTF; CDR3 DNA: TGTGCCAGCAGCGACCGGGACCTTTTGAATGGCATCTGGGACTATGGCTACACCTTC
D gene: .; V gene: TRBV12-5; clone size: .; J gene: TRBJ2-5; CDR3 protein: CASGFAGGKGGETQYF; CDR3 DNA: TGTGCTAGTGGTTTCGCCGGAGGCAAAGGAGGAGAGACCCAGTACTTC
D gene: .; V gene: TRBV25-1; clone size: .; J gene: TRBJ2-3; CDR3 protein: CASSGRSGNTDTQYF; CDR3 DNA: TGTGCCAGCAGTGGACGTAGCGGCAACACAGATACGCAGTATTTT
D gene: .; V gene: TRBV11-2; clone size: .; J gene: TRBJ2-7; CDR3 protein: CASSLETGRSYGQYF; CDR3 DNA: TGTGCCAGCAGCTTAGAGACAGGGAGGTCCTACGGGCAGTACTTC
D gene: .; V gene: TRBV9; clone size: .; J gene: TRBJ1-1; CDR3 protein: CASSFPPSTEAFF; CDR3 DNA: TGTGCCAGCAGCTTCCCCCCGAGCACTGAAGCTTTCTTT
D gene: TRBD1; V gene: TRBV29-1; clone size: .; J gene: TRBJ2-5; CDR3 protein: CSGTGGAETQYF; CDR3 DNA: TGCAGCGGAACAGGGGGCGCGGAGACCCAGTACTTC
D gene: .; V gene: TRBV6-6; clone size: .; J gene: TRBJ1-6; CDR3 protein: CASSYSTIGNSPLHF; CDR3 DNA: TGTGCCAGCAGTTACTCGACGATAGGTAATTCACCCCTCCACTTT
D gene: TRBD1; V gene: TRBV5-4; clone size: .; J gene: TRBJ2-7; CDR3 protein: CASSLRDRDYEQYF; CDR3 DNA: TGTGCCAGCAGCCTAAGGGACAGGGACTACGAGCAGTACTTC
D gene: .; V gene: TRBV5-6; clone size: .; J gene: TRBJ2-6; CDR3 protein: CASSLGTASGANVLTF; CDR3 DNA: TGTGCCAGCAGCTTAGGAACAGCCTCTGGGGCCAACGTCCTGACTTTC
D gene: TRBD2; V gene: TRBV11-3; clone size: .; J gene: TRBJ2-2; CDR3 protein: CASSRSGGYAGELFF; CDR3 DNA: TGTGCCAGCAGCAGAAGCGGGGGGTATGCCGGGGAGCTGTTTTTT
D gene: TRBD1; V gene: TRBV9; clone size: once; J gene: TRBJ2-7; CDR3 protein: CASSVGDRVGYEQYF; CDR3 DNA: TGTGCCAGCAGCGTAGGAGACAGGGTGGGATACGAGCAGTACTTC
D gene: .; V gene: TRBV9; clone size: .; J gene: TRBJ2-7; CDR3 protein: CASSVEAGVSYEQYF; CDR3 DNA: TGTGCCAGCAGCGTAGAAGCAGGGGTCTCCTACGAGCAGTACTTC
D gene: .; V gene: TRBV5-1; clone size: .; J gene: TRBJ2-4; CDR3 protein: CASSLAQDEILAKNIQYF; CDR3 DNA: TGCGCCAGCAGCTTGGCTCAGGACGAGATACTAGCCAAAAACATTCAGTACTTC
D gene: .; V gene: TRBV4-1; clone size: .; J gene: TRBJ1-2; CDR3 protein: CASSQDLRKGKGTYGYTF; CDR3 DNA: TGCGCCAGCAGCCAAGATCTTCGGAAAGGGAAAGGGACCTATGGCTACACCTTC
D gene: .; V gene: TRBV25-1; clone size: .; J gene: TRBJ2-3; CDR3 protein: CASRGPGTDTQYF; CDR3 DNA: TGTGCCAGCAGGGGCCCTGGCACAGATACGCAGTATTTT
D gene: TRBD2; V gene: TRBV30; clone size: .; J gene: TRBJ2-2; CDR3 protein: CAWSVLAGYTGELFF; CDR3 DNA: TGTGCCTGGAGTGTACTAGCGGGGTATACCGGGGAGCTGTTTTTT
D gene: .; V gene: TRBV30; clone size: .; J gene: TRBJ2-2; CDR3 protein: CAWSNTGELFF; CDR3 DNA: TGTGCCTGGAGCAACACCGGGGAGCTGTTTTTT
D gene: .; V gene: TRBV5-1; clone size: .; J gene: TRBJ2-1; CDR3 protein: CASSLARAGIYNEQFF; CDR3 DNA: TGCGCCAGCAGCTTGGCAAGGGCAGGCATATACAATGAGCAGTTCTTC
D gene: TRBD1; V gene: TRBV5-1; clone size: .; J gene: TRBJ2-3; CDR3 protein: CASSLLQGPTDTQYF; CDR3 DNA: TGCGCCAGCAGCTTGTTACAGGGGCCAACAGATACGCAGTATTTT
D gene: .; V gene: TRBV7-8; clone size: .; J gene: TRBJ2-5; CDR3 protein: CASSKGRQGGRGETQYF; CDR3 DNA: TGTGCCAGCAGCAAAGGCCGACAGGGAGGAAGGGGAGAGACCCAGTACTTC
D gene: .; V gene: TRBV6-5; clone size: .; J gene: TRBJ2-1; CDR3 protein: CASSRGGAYNEQFF; CDR3 DNA: TGTGCCAGCAGTAGGGGGGGGGCCTACAATGAGCAGTTCTTC
D gene: .; V gene: TRBV5-4; clone size: few; J gene: TRBJ2-6; CDR3 protein: CASSLRQVSGANVLTF; CDR3 DNA: TGTGCCAGCAGCTTACGGCAGGTTTCTGGGGCCAACGTCCTGACTTTC
D gene: TRBD2; V gene: TRBV25-1; clone size: .; J gene: TRBJ2-2; CDR3 protein: CASSELAGNTGELFF; CDR3 DNA: TGTGCCAGCAGTGAATTAGCGGGGAACACCGGGGAGCTGTTTTTT
D gene: .; V gene: TRBV11-2; clone size: .; J gene: TRBJ2-5; CDR3 protein: CASSQFAGKETQYF; CDR3 DNA: TGTGCCAGCAGCCAATTCGCGGGAAAAGAGACCCAGTACTTC
D gene: .; V gene: TRBV6-6; clone size: .; J gene: TRBJ1-2; CDR3 protein: CASSYTETYYGYTF; CDR3 DNA: TGTGCCAGCAGTTATACTGAAACCTACTATGGCTACACCTTC
D gene: TRBD1; V gene: TRBV5-8; clone size: .; J gene: TRBJ1-4; CDR3 protein: CASSALGTAATNEKLFF; CDR3 DNA: TGTGCCAGCAGCGCCTTAGGGACAGCAGCAACTAATGAAAAACTGTTTTTT
D gene: TRBD2; V gene: TRBV6-1; clone size: .; J gene: TRBJ2-3; CDR3 protein: CASSDRLSSRGADTQYF; CDR3 DNA: TGTGCCAGCAGTGACCGCCTTTCTAGCCGGGGGGCAGATACGCAGTATTTT
D gene: .; V gene: TRBV11-2; clone size: .; J gene: TRBJ2-3; CDR3 protein: CASSLSGNTQYF; CDR3 DNA: TGTGCCAGCAGCCTATCCGGGAACACGCAGTATTTT
D gene: .; V gene: TRBV27; clone size: few; J gene: TRBJ2-7; CDR3 protein: CASSLGGTGIEQYF; CDR3 DNA: TGTGCCAGCAGTTTAGGCGGGACGGGGATTGAGCAGTACTTC
D gene: .; V gene: TRBV4-2; clone size: .; J gene: TRBJ2-3; CDR3 protein: CASSQEPLDGRTQYF; CDR3 DNA: TGTGCCAGCAGCCAGGAACCTCTAGATGGGCGTACGCAGTATTTT
D gene: TRBD1; V gene: TRBV9; clone size: .; J gene: TRBJ2-7; CDR3 protein: CASSVIGGGDEQYF; CDR3 DNA: TGTGCCAGCAGCGTAATAGGGGGCGGCGACGAGCAGTACTTC
D gene: .; V gene: TRBV6-5; clone size: .; J gene: TRBJ2-4; CDR3 protein: CASCTGAKNIQYF; CDR3 DNA: TGTGCCAGCTGCACAGGGGCCAAAAACATTCAGTACTTC
D gene: .; V gene: TRBV21-1; clone size: .; J gene: TRBJ2-5; CDR3 protein: CASSKFPGRIQETQYF; CDR3 DNA: TGTGCCAGCAGCAAGTTCCCGGGACGCATACAAGAGACCCAGTACTTC
D gene: TRBD2; V gene: TRBV5-4; clone size: .; J gene: TRBJ2-7; CDR3 protein: CASSLGSGGAYNEQYF; CDR3 DNA: TGTGCCAGCAGCTTGGGTAGCGGGGGGGCTTATAACGAGCAGTACTTC
D gene: TRBD2; V gene: TRBV27; clone size: .; J gene: TRBJ2-2; CDR3 protein: CASSPGLADRAGELFF; CDR3 DNA: TGTGCCAGCAGTCCCGGACTAGCCGATCGGGCCGGGGAGCTGTTTTTT
D gene: .; V gene: TRBV19; clone size: .; J gene: TRBJ2-2; CDR3 protein: CASSIEGFNTGELFF; CDR3 DNA: TGTGCCAGTAGTATAGAAGGGTTCAACACCGGGGAGCTGTTTTTT
D gene: TRBD2; V gene: TRBV10-2; clone size: .; J gene: TRBJ2-5; CDR3 protein: CASTGTSGGPGQETQYF; CDR3 DNA: TGCGCCAGCACCGGGACTAGCGGGGGGCCCGGGCAAGAGACCCAGTACTTC
D gene: TRBD1; V gene: TRBV29-1; clone size: few; J gene: TRBJ1-2; CDR3 protein: CSADRGLGANYGYTF; CDR3 DNA: TGCAGCGCTGACAGGGGGCTCGGAGCTAACTATGGCTACACCTTC
D gene: .; V gene: TRBV2; clone size: once; J gene: TRBJ2-3; CDR3 protein: CASSGLSTDTQYF; CDR3 DNA: TGTGCCAGCAGTGGGCTAAGCACAGATACGCAGTATTTT
D gene: .; V gene: TRBV19; clone size: once; J gene: TRBJ1-1; CDR3 protein: CASSLGLLNTEAFF; CDR3 DNA: TGTGCCAGTAGCTTGGGACTTTTGAACACTGAAGCTTTCTTT
D gene: .; V gene: TRBV15; clone size: .; J gene: TRBJ1-5; CDR3 protein: CATSSQQTGYSNQPQHF; CDR3 DNA: TGTGCCACCAGCAGTCAACAGACCGGGTATAGCAATCAGCCCCAGCATTTT
D gene: .; V gene: TRBV20-1; clone size: .; J gene: TRBJ2-5; CDR3 protein: CSARMETQYF; CDR3 DNA: TGCAGTGCTAGAATGGAGACCCAGTACTTC
D gene: .; V gene: TRBV29-1; clone size: .; J gene: TRBJ2-3; CDR3 protein: CSVGQQEGTQYF; CDR3 DNA: TGCAGCGTTGGACAGCAGGAGGGTACGCAGTATTTT
D gene: .; V gene: TRBV6-1; clone size: .; J gene: TRBJ1-5; CDR3 protein: CASRETNQPQHF; CDR3 DNA: TGTGCCAGCCGGGAAACCAATCAGCCCCAGCATTTT
D gene: TRBD1; V gene: TRBV2; clone size: few; J gene: TRBJ1-4; CDR3 protein: CASSTTPGQGPLNEKLFF; CDR3 DNA: TGTGCCAGCAGCACTACTCCGGGACAGGGTCCTTTAAACGAAAAACTGTTTTTT
D gene: TRBD1; V gene: TRBV5-6; clone size: .; J gene: TRBJ1-1; CDR3 protein: CASRVTGGIGAEAFF; CDR3 DNA: TGTGCCAGCAGGGTGACAGGGGGTATAGGGGCTGAAGCTTTCTTT
D gene: .; V gene: TRBV5-4; clone size: .; J gene: TRBJ2-2; CDR3 protein: CASSFNRGANTGELFF; CDR3 DNA: TGTGCCAGCAGCTTTAACCGGGGCGCTAACACCGGGGAGCTGTTTTTT
D gene: TRBD1; V gene: TRBV7-2; clone size: few; J gene: TRBJ1-6; CDR3 protein: CASSSWTGGAYNSPLHF; CDR3 DNA: TGTGCCAGCAGCTCATGGACAGGGGGGGCCTATAATTCACCCCTCCACTTT
D gene: TRBD1; V gene: TRBV18; clone size: .; J gene: TRBJ1-2; CDR3 protein: CASSPGQGAYGYTF; CDR3 DNA: TGTGCCAGCTCGCCGGGACAGGGGGCCTATGGCTACACCTTC